This T cell receptor beta chain originates from a study of blood T cell repertoires in COVID-19. Study summary: T cells, B-cell-depleted T cells, or PBMCs supplied cDNA or gDNA.

The CDR3 length is 15 residues. Looked up from germline, CDR1 is LGHNA and CDR2 is YSLEER. V shed 3 bases, J shed 9 bases, and the junction held 11 bases outside the gene matches. Source study methods: By means of reference gene primer amplification, nucleated cell counts were estimated. The method was immunoSEQ multiplex PCR; TCRdb's version includes in-frame clones alone and lacks a portion of them. The V and J calls and clone size come from that table; D and trimming were worked out from the DNA. The repertoire holds 250,000 to 400,000 clones, with 88% as singletons. This rearrangement joins TRBV4-3 to TRBJ2-1; 7 nucleotides match TRBD2. The TCR sequence derives from a woman aged 30 to 39 with COVID-19, enrolled during active disease. Sequenced sample: peripheral blood. The CDR3 sequence is CASSQSERGHSEQFF. The CDR3 DNA follows: TGCGCCAGCAGCCAGTCGGAGCGGGGCCATTCTGAGCAGTTCTTC.